The 31 T cell receptor beta chains below were found in one sample sequenced in a study of blood T cell repertoires in COVID-19. The protocol was immunoSEQ multiplex PCR, while the TCRdb copy is restricted to in-frame clones and leaves out a portion. The sample contains 60,000 to 70,000 clones, 88% of which appear only once. The sequencing sample was made of peripheral blood. Every receptor here comes from a woman aged 55 to 70 with COVID-19, enrolled during active disease.

In nucleotides, the CDR3 is TGTGCCAGTAGTATGGAGGACAGGGCTTCCTACGAGCAGTACTTC. Residues: CASSMEDRASYEQYF. This chain joins TRBV19 and TRBJ2-7; 8 bases line up with TRBD1. CDR1 is LNHDA, CDR2 SQIVND, per germline (reference sequence). The V and J ends lost 3 bases and 1 base, in that order; junction bases with no gene match: 5. This CDR3 is built from 15 residues.

V is TRBV6-2 or TRBV6-3 and J is TRBJ2-5, with 9 bases lining up with TRBD2. Germline V gene lookup returns CDR1 MNHEY and CDR2 SVGEGT. The CDR3 has 14 residues. The ends lost 6 bases at V and 5 bases at J; junction bases unmatched: 7. The CDR3 sequence is CASSHGTSTETQYF. The CDR3 nucleotides read TGTGCCAGCAGCCACGGGACTAGCACGGAGACCCAGTACTTC.

This sequence joins TRBV2 and TRBJ2-2; the D gene is possibly TRBD1 (6 bases). This CDR3 region has 12 residues. Germline V gene data show CDR1 as SNHLY and CDR2 as FYNNEI. Trimming stripped 6 bases from V and 13 bases from J, with 15 bases between. The CDR3 here is CASSENRDGLFF. The CDR3 DNA sequence: TGTGCCAGCAGCGAAAACAGGGACGGGCTGTTTTTT.

The chain carries TRBV6-6 and TRBJ1-4; tentatively, D is TRBD1 (5 bases). There are 17 residues in the CDR3. Germline values: CDR1 MNHNY, CDR2 SVGAGI (reference sequence). Trimming pared 5 bases from V and 3 bases from J, leaving 19 bases between. The CDR3 loop reads CASSPVEGRGPNEKLFF. The CDR3 DNA is TGTGCCAGCAGTCCGGTGGAGGGGAGAGGACCTAATGAAAAACTGTTTTTT.

V is TRBV6-5 and J is TRBJ2-7; D gene ambiguous. Per germline, CDR1 MNHEY and CDR2 SVGAGI. Trimming shortened V by 2 bases and J by 4 bases, and 15 bases separated the two germline ends. This CDR3 comprises 15 residues. The CDR3 nucleotides are TGTGCCAGCAGTTACGACCCAGGTAGAGAGTACGAGCAGTACTTC. Protein: CASSYDPGREYEQYF.

V is TRBV29-1 and J is TRBJ2-7; possibly TRBD2 for D (6 bases). The CDR3 contains 12 residues. V was shortened by 7 bases and J by 2 bases, with 12 bases between the two germline ends. Germline lookup yields CDR1 SQVTM and CDR2 ANQGSEA. CDR3 in DNA: TGCAGCGGGGGGACTGATACCTACGAGCAGTACTTC. Translating gives CSGGTDTYEQYF.

The chain joins TRBV10-2 to TRBJ2-3; maybe TRBD1 (6 bases). Between the trimmed V and J ends, which lost 5 bases and 3 bases, there was a span of 18 bases. The CDR3 contains 16 residues. Germline-derived CDR1 and CDR2 are WSHSY and SAAADI. CDR3 nucleotide sequence: TGCGCCAGCAGTTCCCCCGGACAGTTTCTGACAGATACGCAGTATTTT. Encoded protein: CASSSPGQFLTDTQYF.

The V call is TRBV6-6, the J call TRBJ2-2; 8 bases align to TRBD1. V lost 7 bases, J lost 7 bases, and 8 bases stayed unmatched. The germline gives CDR1 MNHNY, CDR2 SVGAGI (reference sequence). This CDR3 contains 14 residues. CDR3 sequence: CASTGRGHGGELFF. CDR3 DNA sequence: TGTGCCAGCACCGGCAGGGGGCACGGCGGGGAGCTGTTTTTT.

This chain links TRBV5-5 with TRBJ1-1; D is unresolved. Trimming removed 1 base at V and 3 bases at J, with 7 bases between. Germline-derived CDR1 and CDR2 are SGHKS and YYEKEE (reference sequence). The CDR3 spans 13 residues. CDR3 coding DNA: TGTGCCAGCAGCTTGTACGGGGACACTGAAGCTTTCTTT. The encoded protein is CASSLYGDTEAFF.

This rearrangement joins TRBV6-2 or TRBV6-3 to TRBJ1-5, with TRBD1 matching over 8 bases. J was trimmed by 6 bases and V by 4 bases; bases with no gene match: 5. The CDR3 runs 14 residues. Germline CDR1 is MNHEY and CDR2 is SVGEGT. The CDR3 DNA reads as TGTGCCAGCAGTTGGGCAGGGGGCTTTCAGCCCCAGCATTTT. Encoded protein: CASSWAGGFQPQHF.

The sample holds one count of this clone. The genes are TRBV7-2 and TRBJ2-7; D unclear. The V gene's germline CDR1 is SGHTA and CDR2 FQGNSA. CDR3 length: 12 residues. V was cut by 5 bases and J by 2 bases, with 7 bases left in between. The CDR3 loop is CASSGSPYEQYF. The DNA for the CDR3 is TGTGCCAGCAGCGGCAGTCCCTACGAGCAGTACTTC.

J is TRBJ2-5 and V is TRBV5-8, with D possibly TRBD2 on 6 matching bases. Germline V lookup: CDR1 SGHTS, CDR2 YDEGEE. V lost 2 bases and J lost 3, with 23 bases in between. This CDR3 spans 18 amino acids. CDR3 loop: CASSFYLRPSGGEETQYF. The CDR3 DNA is TGTGCCAGCAGCTTCTATTTGAGGCCTTCAGGAGGGGAAGAGACCCAGTACTTC.

The chain recombines TRBV7-9 with TRBJ2-2; 7 nucleotides match TRBD2. The CDR3 is 15 amino acids. Germline-derived CDR1 and CDR2 are SEHNR and FQNEAQ (reference sequence). Trimming at V came to 6 bases and at J to 3 bases, leaving 7 bases not matched to a gene. CDR3 sequence reads: CASRRAGVDTGELFF. In DNA, the CDR3 is TGTGCCAGCAGGAGGGCGGGAGTGGACACCGGGGAGCTGTTTTTT. The full variable domain, with the rest looked up from reference TRBV7-9 and TRBJ2-2, is DTGVSQNPRHKITKRGQNVTFRCDPISEHNRLYWYRQTLGQGPEFLTYFQNEAQLEKSRLLSDRFSAERPKGSFSTLEIQRTEQGDSAMYLCASRRAGVDTGELFFGEGSRLTVL.

The chain has TRBV28 and TRBJ1-2, with 10 nucleotides matching TRBD1. Germline CDR1 MDHEN, CDR2 SYDVKM. After removal of 2 bases from V and 4 bases from J, the junction contained 7 bases not matched to a gene. The CDR3 consists of 16 residues. Here the CDR3 reads CASSLIGDRGAYGYTF. In DNA form, the CDR3 reads TGTGCCAGCAGTTTAATAGGGGACAGGGGAGCCTATGGCTACACCTTC.

The chain has TRBV9 and TRBJ1-1; 9 positions agree with TRBD1. The V gene end was trimmed by 2 bases and the J gene end by 6 bases; junction bases not matched to a gene: 8. The CDR3 loop spans 15 amino acids. Germline CDR1 and CDR2: SGDLS and YYNGEE. The CDR3 DNA follows: TGTGCCAGCAGCGTCTCCGGGACAGGGCTACCTGAAGCTTTCTTT. Its protein is CASSVSGTGLPEAFF.

In DNA, the CDR3 is TGTGCCACCAGCAGAGGTGGGGCAGGGTCGAATGAGCAGTTCTTC. As protein: CATSRGGAGSNEQFF. The V gene is TRBV15, the J gene TRBJ2-1; D perhaps matches TRBD1 (5 bases). The germline V gene has CDR1 LNHNV and CDR2 YYDKDF (reference sequence). V gave up 1 base and J gave up 7 bases, with 14 bases separating them. The CDR3 is 15 residues long.

This sequence joins TRBV9 and TRBJ2-1; TRBD2 agrees at 9 bases. The CDR3 contains 15 residues. Trimming at V came to 0 bases and at J to 7 bases, leaving 5 bases not matched to a gene. Germline lookup yields CDR1 SGDLS and CDR2 YYNGEE. In DNA, the CDR3 is TGTGCCAGCAGCGTAGGGGGACTAGCCCTAAATGAGCAGTTCTTC. This translates into CASSVGGLALNEQFF.

The rearrangement uses TRBV7-9 and TRBJ1-6; D might be TRBD1 (6 bases). V was trimmed by 4 bases and J by 6 bases, leaving 10 bases between them. CDR1 is SEHNR and CDR2 is FQNEAQ in the germline V gene (reference sequence). The CDR3 totals 14 residues. The chain's CDR3 is CASSSTGINSPLHF. DNA for the CDR3: TGTGCCAGCAGCTCGACAGGTATTAATTCACCCCTCCACTTT. The full variable domain, in which reference TRBV7-9 and TRBJ1-6 provide the parts outside the CDR3, is DTGVSQNPRHKITKRGQNVTFRCDPISEHNRLYWYRQTLGQGPEFLTYFQNEAQLEKSRLLSDRFSAERPKGSFSTLEIQRTEQGDSAMYLCASSSTGINSPLHFGNGTRLTVT.

The V and J genes are TRBV12-5 and TRBJ1-4; possible D gene TRBD1, 6 bases. This CDR3 has 15 amino acids. V dropped 7 bases and J dropped 4 bases, with 16 bases sitting between them. CDR1 is LGHNT and CDR2 is FRNRAP in the germline V gene. The CDR3 sequence: CASAAGAAGNEKLFF. The CDR3, as DNA: TGTGCTAGTGCCGCAGGGGCGGCAGGTAATGAAAAACTGTTTTTT.

In regard to this clone: A read error may account for a junction end that differs from germline. The rearrangement links TRBV5-4 to TRBJ2-1, with 10 nucleotides matching TRBD2. The V gene's germline CDR1 is SGHNT and CDR2 YYREEE (reference sequence). This CDR3 region has 18 residues. The CDR3 protein is CANSLPTSGLSSYNEQFF. The CDR3 nucleotides are TGTGCCAACAGCCTCCCGACTAGCGGGTTGAGCTCCTACAATGAGCAGTTCTTC.

The chain joins TRBV30 to TRBJ2-7; the D gene is possibly TRBD1 (5 bases). This CDR3 comprises 13 residues. Trimming took off 5 bases at V and 3 bases at J, with 14 bases between the two ends. The germline gives CDR1 GTSNPN, CDR2 SVGIG (reference sequence). The CDR3 coding sequence is TGTGCCTGGGAGGCAGGGTATAACTACGAGCAGTACTTC. Translated, it gives CAWEAGYNYEQYF.

The V and J genes are TRBV27 and TRBJ1-2, with D unresolved. Trimming removed 0 bases at V and 4 bases at J, with 9 bases between. This CDR3 spans 14 amino acids. Germline lookup yields CDR1 MNHEY and CDR2 SMNVEV (reference sequence). The CDR3 reads CASSLSWQSYGYTF. The CDR3 DNA reads as TGTGCCAGCAGTTTATCTTGGCAGTCCTATGGCTACACCTTC.

The chain carries TRBV4-3 and TRBJ1-5, with D unresolved. Between the trimmed V and J ends, which lost 0 bases and 0 bases, there was a span of 6 bases. This CDR3 region has 15 residues. In germline, CDR1 is LGHNA, CDR2 YSLEER. The CDR3 bases are TGCGCCAGCAGCCAAGACCGAGTTAGCAATCAGCCCCAGCATTTT. Residues: CASSQDRVSNQPQHF.

The CDR3: CASSTTGIRSNQPQHF. The CDR3 DNA sequence: TGTGCCAGTAGTACGACAGGCATTCGTAGCAATCAGCCCCAGCATTTT. The rearrangement joins TRBV19 to TRBJ1-5; D might be TRBD1 (6 bases). V gave up 4 bases and J gave up 0 bases, with 13 bases separating them. The CDR3 runs 16 residues. Germline V lookup: CDR1 LNHDA, CDR2 SQIVND (reference sequence).

V gene TRBV7-8 combines with J gene TRBJ2-5; possible D gene TRBD1, 6 bases. CDR3 length: 17 amino acids. Trimming took 5 bases from V and 2 from J, leaving 21 bases between them. Per germline, CDR1 SGHVS and CDR2 FQNEAQ. For the CDR3, the DNA is TGTGCCAGCAGCCAGACCCGTAGGGGGTTGGGTCAAGAGACCCAGTACTTC. Translated, it gives CASSQTRRGLGQETQYF.

This clone was detected a few times. The chain joins TRBV11-3 to TRBJ2-7; D may be TRBD1 (6 bases). This CDR3 spans 13 amino acids. Germline loops: CDR1 SGHNT, CDR2 YENEEA. The V end lost 6 bases, the J end lost 4 bases, and 13 bases lay between the germline ends. The CDR3 loop reads CASRPRGGYEQYF. CDR3 DNA: TGTGCCAGCAGGCCCAGGGGTGGATACGAGCAGTACTTC. The full variable domain, with the rest looked up from reference TRBV11-3 and TRBJ2-7, is EAGVVQSPRYKIIEKKQPVAFWCNPISGHNTLYWYLQNLGQGPELLIRYENEEAVDDSQLPKDRFSAERLKGVDSTLKIQPAELGDSAVYLCASRPRGGYEQYFGPGTRLTVT.

V is TRBV6-6 and J is TRBJ1-5; D may be TRBD1 (5 bases). The germline gives CDR1 MNHNY, CDR2 SVGAGI (reference sequence). The CDR3 is 16 residues long. Deletions cut 0 bases from V and 1 base from J, with 10 bases between. CDR3 loop: CASSYSGGSSNQPQHF. Written as DNA, the CDR3 is TGTGCCAGCAGTTACTCGGGGGGGTCGAGCAATCAGCCCCAGCATTTT.

J is TRBJ2-5 and V is TRBV5-4; 7 nucleotides match TRBD2. Trimming took 0 bases from V and 1 from J; bases not matched to a gene: 6. Per the germline V gene, CDR1 is SGHNT and CDR2 is YYREEE (reference sequence). This CDR3 region has 16 residues. As DNA, the CDR3 is TGTGCCAGCAGCTTGGGCGGCGGGAGCGGCCAAGAGACCCAGTACTTC. Encoded protein: CASSLGGGSGQETQYF.

This clone appeared once. The chain recombines TRBV7-9 with TRBJ1-1; D is possibly TRBD1 (6 bases). The CDR3 totals 12 residues. Trimming took 3 bases from V and 9 from J, leaving 11 bases between them. Per germline, CDR1 SEHNR and CDR2 FQNEAQ (reference sequence). CDR3 amino acids: CASSFRTEQAFF. CDR3 nucleotides: TGTGCCAGCAGCTTTCGGACAGAACAAGCTTTCTTT.

The chain employs TRBV10-3 and TRBJ2-2; 11 bases are a match to TRBD2. Unmatched junction bases numbered 6, after V lost 3 bases and J lost 0 bases. The CDR3 spans 18 residues. From germline, CDR1 is ENHRY and CDR2 SYGVKD. In DNA form, the CDR3 reads TGTGCCATCAGTGACAGTCTAGCGGGGGGCGCGAACACCGGGGAGCTGTTTTTT. Amino acids: CAISDSLAGGANTGELFF.

The gene calls are TRBV7-6 and TRBJ2-7, with 11 positions matching TRBD1. The CDR3 has 17 residues. Trimming removed 5 bases from V and 3 bases from J; junction bases left unmatched: 12. CDR1 is SGHVS and CDR2 is FNYEAQ in the germline V gene. CDR3 region: CASSDQIPGTGGYEQYF. The CDR3 nucleotides are TGTGCCAGCAGCGACCAAATCCCCGGGACAGGGGGCTACGAGCAGTACTTC.